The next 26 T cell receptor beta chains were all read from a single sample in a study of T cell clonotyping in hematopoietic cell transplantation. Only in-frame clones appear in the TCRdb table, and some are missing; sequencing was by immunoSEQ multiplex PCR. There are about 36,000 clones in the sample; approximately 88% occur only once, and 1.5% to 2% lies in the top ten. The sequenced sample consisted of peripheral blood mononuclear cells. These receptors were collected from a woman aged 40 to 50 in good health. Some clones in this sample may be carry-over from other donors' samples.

CDR3 sequence: CASSEQGDQPQHF. The CDR3 coding sequence is TGTGCCAGTAGTGAACAGGGCGATCAGCCCCAGCATTTT. The chain couples TRBV19 to TRBJ1-5; TRBD1 is a possible D gene (6 bases). Germline CDR1 LNHDA, CDR2 SQIVND (reference sequence). V lost 5 bases to trimming and J lost 5 bases, with 10 bases between them. The CDR3 covers 13 residues. The full variable domain, its missing parts supplied by reference TRBV19 and TRBJ1-5, is DGGITQSPKYLFRKEGQNVTLSCEQNLNHDAMYWYRQDPGQGLRLIYYSQIVNDFQKGDIAEGYSVSREKKESFPLTVTSAQKNPTAFYLCASSEQGDQPQHFGDGTRLSIL.

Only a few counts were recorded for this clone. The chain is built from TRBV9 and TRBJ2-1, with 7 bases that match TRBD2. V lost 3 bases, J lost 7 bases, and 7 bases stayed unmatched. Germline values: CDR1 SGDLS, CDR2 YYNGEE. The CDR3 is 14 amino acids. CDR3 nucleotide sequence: TGTGCCAGCAGCGGTGAGGGAGGGCGAAATGAGCAGTTCTTC. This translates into CASSGEGGRNEQFF. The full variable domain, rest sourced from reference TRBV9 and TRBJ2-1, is DSGVTQTPKHLITATGQRVTLRCSPRSGDLSVYWYQQSLDQGLQFLIQYYNGEERAKGNILERFSAQQFPDLHSELNLSSLELGDSALYFCASSGEGGRNEQFFGPGTRLTVL.

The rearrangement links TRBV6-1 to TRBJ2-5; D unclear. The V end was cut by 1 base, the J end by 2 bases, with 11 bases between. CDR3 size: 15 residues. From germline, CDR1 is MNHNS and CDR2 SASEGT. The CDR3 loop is CASSEDAWEQETQYF. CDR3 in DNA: TGTGCCAGCAGTGAAGATGCATGGGAACAAGAGACCCAGTACTTC.

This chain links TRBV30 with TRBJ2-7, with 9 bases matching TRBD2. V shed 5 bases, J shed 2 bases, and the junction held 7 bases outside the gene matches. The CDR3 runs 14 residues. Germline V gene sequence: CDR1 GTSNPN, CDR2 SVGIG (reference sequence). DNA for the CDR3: TGTGCCTGGTCGGGGGCGGGAGGGGCCTACGAGCAGTACTTC. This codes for CAWSGAGGAYEQYF. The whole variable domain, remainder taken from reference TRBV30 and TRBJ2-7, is SQTIHQWPATLVQPVGSPLSLECTVEGTSNPNLYWYRQAAGRGLQLLFYSVGIGQISSEVPQNLSASRPQDRQFILSSKKLLLSDSGFYLCAWSGAGGAYEQYFGPGTRLTVT.

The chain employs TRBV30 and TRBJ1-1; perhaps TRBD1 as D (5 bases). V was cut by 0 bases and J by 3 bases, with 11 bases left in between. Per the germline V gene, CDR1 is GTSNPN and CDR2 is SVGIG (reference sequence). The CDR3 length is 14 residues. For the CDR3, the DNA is TGTGCCTGGAGTGTACTTCGAGGGGACACTGAAGCTTTCTTT. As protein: CAWSVLRGDTEAFF.

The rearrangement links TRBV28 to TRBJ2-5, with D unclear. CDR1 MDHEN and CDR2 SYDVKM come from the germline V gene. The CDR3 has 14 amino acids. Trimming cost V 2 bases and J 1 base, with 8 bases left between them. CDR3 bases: TGTGCCAGCAGTTTAGGCCAGTCCCAAGAGACCCAGTACTTC. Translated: CASSLGQSQETQYF.

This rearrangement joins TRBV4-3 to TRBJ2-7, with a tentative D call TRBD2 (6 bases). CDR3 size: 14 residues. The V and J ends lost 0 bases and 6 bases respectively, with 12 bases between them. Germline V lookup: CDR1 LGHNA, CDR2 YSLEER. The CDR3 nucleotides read TGCGCCAGCAGCCAAGATTACGGGGGAGGCGAGCAGTACTTC. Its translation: CASSQDYGGGEQYF.

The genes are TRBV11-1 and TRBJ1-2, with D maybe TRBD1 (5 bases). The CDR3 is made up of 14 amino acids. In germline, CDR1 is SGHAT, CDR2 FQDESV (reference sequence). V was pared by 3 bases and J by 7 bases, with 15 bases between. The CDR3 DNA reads TGTGCCAGCAGCTTGCGTCAGGGAACGGGTGGCTACACCTTC. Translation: CASSLRQGTGGYTF.

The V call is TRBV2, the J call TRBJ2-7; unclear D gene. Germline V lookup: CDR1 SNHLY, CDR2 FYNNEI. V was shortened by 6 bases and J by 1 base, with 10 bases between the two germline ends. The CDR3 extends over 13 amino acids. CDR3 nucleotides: TGTGCCAGCAGGGTAGGACCTTCCTACGAGCAGTACTTC. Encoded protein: CASRVGPSYEQYF.

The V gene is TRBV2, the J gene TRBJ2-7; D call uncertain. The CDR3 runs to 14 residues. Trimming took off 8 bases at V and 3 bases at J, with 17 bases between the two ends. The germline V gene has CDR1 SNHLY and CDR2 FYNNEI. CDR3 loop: CASAFGRRFYEQYF. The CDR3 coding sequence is TGTGCCAGCGCTTTTGGCAGAAGATTCTACGAGCAGTACTTC.

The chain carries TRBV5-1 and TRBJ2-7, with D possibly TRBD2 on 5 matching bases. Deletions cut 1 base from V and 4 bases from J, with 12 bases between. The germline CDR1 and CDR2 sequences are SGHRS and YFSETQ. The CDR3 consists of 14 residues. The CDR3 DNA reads TGCGCCAGCAGCTTGTCAGCTAGCAATTACGAGCAGTACTTC. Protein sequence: CASSLSASNYEQYF.

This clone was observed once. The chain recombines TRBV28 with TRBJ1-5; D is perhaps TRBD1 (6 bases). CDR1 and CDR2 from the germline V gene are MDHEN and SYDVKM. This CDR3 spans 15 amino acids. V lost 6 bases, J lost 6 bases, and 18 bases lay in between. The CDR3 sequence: CASSPNLQGSQPQHF. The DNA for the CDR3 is TGTGCCAGCAGCCCCAACCTACAGGGCTCTCAGCCCCAGCATTTT. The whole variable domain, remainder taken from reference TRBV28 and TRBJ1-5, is DVKVTQSSRYLVKRTGEKVFLECVQDMDHENMFWYRQDPGLGLRLIYFSYDVKMKEKGDIPEGYSVSREKKERFSLILESASTNQTSMYLCASSPNLQGSQPQHFGDGTRLSIL.

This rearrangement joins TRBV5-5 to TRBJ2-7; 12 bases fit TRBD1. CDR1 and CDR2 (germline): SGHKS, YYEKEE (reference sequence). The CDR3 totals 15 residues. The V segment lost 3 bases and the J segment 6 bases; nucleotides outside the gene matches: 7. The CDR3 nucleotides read TGTGCCAGCAGCTGGGAGGGGACAGGGGGCTTCGAGCAGTACTTC. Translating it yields CASSWEGTGGFEQYF.

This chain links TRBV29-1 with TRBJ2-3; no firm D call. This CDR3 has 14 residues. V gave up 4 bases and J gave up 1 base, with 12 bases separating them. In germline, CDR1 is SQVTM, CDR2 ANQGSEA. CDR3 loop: CSVVVVGRTDTQYF. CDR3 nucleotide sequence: TGCAGCGTTGTGGTAGTAGGGCGCACAGATACGCAGTATTTT.

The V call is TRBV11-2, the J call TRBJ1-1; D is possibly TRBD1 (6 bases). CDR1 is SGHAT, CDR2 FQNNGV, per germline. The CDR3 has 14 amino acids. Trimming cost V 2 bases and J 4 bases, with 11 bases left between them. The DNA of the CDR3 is TGTGCCAGCAGCTTAAGGGGGTTGGGCACTGAAGCTTTCTTT. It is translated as CASSLRGLGTEAFF.

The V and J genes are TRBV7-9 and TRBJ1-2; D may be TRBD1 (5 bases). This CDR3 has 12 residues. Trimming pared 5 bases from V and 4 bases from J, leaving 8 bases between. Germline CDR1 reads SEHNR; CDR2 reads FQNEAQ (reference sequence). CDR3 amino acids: CASSPGTYGYTF. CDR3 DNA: TGTGCCAGCAGCCCGGGGACCTATGGCTACACCTTC.

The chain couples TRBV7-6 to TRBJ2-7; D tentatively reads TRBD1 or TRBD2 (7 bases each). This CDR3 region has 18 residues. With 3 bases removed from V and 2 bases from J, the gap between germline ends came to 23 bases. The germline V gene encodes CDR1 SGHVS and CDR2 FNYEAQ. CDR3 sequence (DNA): TGTGCCAGCAGCTTGGGAGGGGGCCGGGGACAGCTGGCCTACGAGCAGTACTTC. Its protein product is CASSLGGGRGQLAYEQYF.

In nucleotides, the CDR3 is TGCGCCAGCAGCCGGTTCCCGGACAGCTACGAGCAGTACTTC. Its protein is CASSRFPDSYEQYF. The V call is TRBV5-1, the J call TRBJ2-7, with TRBD1 as a possible D gene (6 bases). The CDR3 is made up of 14 amino acids. The ends were cut back, 4 bases at V and 3 bases at J, with 14 bases in the middle. Germline V gene lookup returns CDR1 SGHRS and CDR2 YFSETQ.

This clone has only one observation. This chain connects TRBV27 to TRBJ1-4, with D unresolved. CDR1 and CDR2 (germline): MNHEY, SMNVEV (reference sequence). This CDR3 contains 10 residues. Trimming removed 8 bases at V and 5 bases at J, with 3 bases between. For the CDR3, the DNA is TGTGCCAGCGGGAATGAAAAACTGTTTTTT. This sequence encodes CASGNEKLFF.

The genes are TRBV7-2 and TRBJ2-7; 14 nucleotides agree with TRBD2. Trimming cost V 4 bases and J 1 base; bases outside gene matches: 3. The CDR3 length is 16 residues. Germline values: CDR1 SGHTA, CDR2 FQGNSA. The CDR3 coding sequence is TGTGCCAGCAGCTCCCGGACTAGCGGGGGGTCCTACGAGCAGTACTTC. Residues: CASSSRTSGGSYEQYF.

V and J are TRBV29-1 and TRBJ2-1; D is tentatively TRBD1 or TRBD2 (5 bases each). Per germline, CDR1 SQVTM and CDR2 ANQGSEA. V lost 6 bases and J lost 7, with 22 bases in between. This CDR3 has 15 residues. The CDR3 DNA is TGCAGCGTCGGACTTCGGGGCGTCCACGGGAATGAGCAGTTCTTC. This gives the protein CSVGLRGVHGNEQFF.

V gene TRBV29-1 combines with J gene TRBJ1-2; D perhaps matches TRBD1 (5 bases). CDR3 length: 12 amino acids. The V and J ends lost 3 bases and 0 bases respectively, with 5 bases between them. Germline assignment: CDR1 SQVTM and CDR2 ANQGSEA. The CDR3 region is CSVETANYGYTF. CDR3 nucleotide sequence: TGCAGCGTTGAGACAGCTAACTATGGCTACACCTTC.

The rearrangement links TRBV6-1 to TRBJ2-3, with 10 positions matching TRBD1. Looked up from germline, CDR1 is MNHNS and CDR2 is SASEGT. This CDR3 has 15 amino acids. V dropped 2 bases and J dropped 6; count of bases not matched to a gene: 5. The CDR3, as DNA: TGTGCCAGCAGTGAAAGGGACAGGGGCTATGATACGCAGTATTTT. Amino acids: CASSERDRGYDTQYF.

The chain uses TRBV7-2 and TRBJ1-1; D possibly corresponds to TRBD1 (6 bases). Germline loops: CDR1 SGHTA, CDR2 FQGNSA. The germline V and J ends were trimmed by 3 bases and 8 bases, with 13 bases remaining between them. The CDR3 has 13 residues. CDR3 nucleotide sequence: TGTGCCAGCAGCTTTGTTTCGGGACAAGAAGCTTTCTTT. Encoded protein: CASSFVSGQEAFF.

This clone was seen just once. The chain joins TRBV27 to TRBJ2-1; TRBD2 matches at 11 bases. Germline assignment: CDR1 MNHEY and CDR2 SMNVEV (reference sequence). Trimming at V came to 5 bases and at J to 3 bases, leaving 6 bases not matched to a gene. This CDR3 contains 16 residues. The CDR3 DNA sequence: TGTGCCAGCAGTGTTTCGGGACTAGCGGACTACAATGAGCAGTTCTTC. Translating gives CASSVSGLADYNEQFF.

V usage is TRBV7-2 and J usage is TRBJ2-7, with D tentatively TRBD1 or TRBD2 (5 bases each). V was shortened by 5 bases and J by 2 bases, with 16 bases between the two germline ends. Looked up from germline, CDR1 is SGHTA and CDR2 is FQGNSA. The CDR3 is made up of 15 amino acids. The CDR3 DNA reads TGTGCCAGCAGCCCGGCCGGGACGCCGACCTACGAGCAGTACTTC. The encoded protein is CASSPAGTPTYEQYF.